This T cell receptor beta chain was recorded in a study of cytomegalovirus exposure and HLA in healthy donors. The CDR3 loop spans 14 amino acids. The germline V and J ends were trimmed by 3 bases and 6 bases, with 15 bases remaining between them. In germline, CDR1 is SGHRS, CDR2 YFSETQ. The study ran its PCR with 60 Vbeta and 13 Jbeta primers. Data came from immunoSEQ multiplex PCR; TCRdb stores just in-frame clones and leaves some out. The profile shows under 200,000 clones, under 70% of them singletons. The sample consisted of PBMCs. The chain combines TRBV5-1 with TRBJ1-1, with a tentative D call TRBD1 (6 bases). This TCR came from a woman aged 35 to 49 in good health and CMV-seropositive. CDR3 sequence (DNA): TGCGCCAGCAGCTACCAAGGACAGTCTTCTGAAGCTTTCTTT. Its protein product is CASSYQGQSSEAFF. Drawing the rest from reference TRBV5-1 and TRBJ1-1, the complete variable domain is KAGVTQTPRYLIKTRGQQVTLSCSPISGHRSVSWYQQTPGQGLQFLFEYFSETQRNKGNFPGRFSGRQFSNSRSEMNVSTLELGDSALYLCASSYQGQSSEAFFGQGTRLTVV.